This T cell receptor beta chain is from a study of T cell clones after liver transplantation. Study as a whole: Three of the eight recipients were HCV-positive; the rest had non-autoimmune, non-viral transplant indications.

The germline CDR1 and CDR2 sequences are SGHAT and FQNNGV. This CDR3 contains 12 residues. V lost 3 bases and J lost 5, with 7 bases in between. TCRdb's table, derived via immunoSEQ multiplex PCR, lists solely in-frame clones and lacks some. The table lists fewer than 20,000 clones, over 80% of them singletons. The sequence was collected from a human donor who received a liver transplant. The sample in question was CD8+ T cells from blood, obtained before liver transplant. The chain joins TRBV11-2 to TRBJ1-1; tentatively, D is TRBD1 (5 bases). CDR3 residues: CASSFGGTEAFF. CDR3 nucleotides: TGTGCCAGCAGCTTCGGGGGTACTGAAGCTTTCTTT.